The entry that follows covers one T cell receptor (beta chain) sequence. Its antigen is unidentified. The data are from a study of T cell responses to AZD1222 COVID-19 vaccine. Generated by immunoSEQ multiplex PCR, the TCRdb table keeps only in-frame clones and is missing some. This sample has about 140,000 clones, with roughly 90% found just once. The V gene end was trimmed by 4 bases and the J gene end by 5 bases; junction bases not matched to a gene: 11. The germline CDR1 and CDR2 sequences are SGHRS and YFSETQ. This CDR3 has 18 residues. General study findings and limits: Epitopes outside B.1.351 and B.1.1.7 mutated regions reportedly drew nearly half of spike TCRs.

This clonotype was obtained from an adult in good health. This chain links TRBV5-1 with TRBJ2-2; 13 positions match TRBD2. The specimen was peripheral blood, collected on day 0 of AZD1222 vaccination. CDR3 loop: CASSVLLAGGSRTGELFF. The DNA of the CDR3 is TGCGCCAGCAGCGTCTTACTAGCGGGAGGGAGTAGGACCGGGGAGCTGTTTTTT.